Sequencing of this TCR beta chain was carried out in a study of PD-L1 blockade in urothelial cancer. About the research overall: Males with bladder-origin urothelial cancer constituted about nine tenths of the roughly 29 patients.

CDR3 length: 14 amino acids. Trimming shortened V by 6 bases and J by 1 base, and 12 bases separated the two germline ends. The germline gives CDR1 SEHNR, CDR2 FQNEAQ (reference sequence). Synthetic analogs of TCR templates were spiked into every PCR. Generated by immunoSEQ multiplex PCR, the TCRdb table keeps only in-frame clones and is missing some. The sample yields 100,000 to 150,000 clones, about 82% seen once. Time point noted: peripheral blood 6 weeks after treatment start. In its sample, this clone was seen once. The source is a man aged 50 to 59 with urothelial cancer. This rearrangement joins TRBV7-9 to TRBJ1-2; no definite D call. The specimen was PBMCs, collected around atezolizumab (anti-PD-L1) treatment. CDR3 in DNA: TGTGCCAGCAGTCGGGATGGGGTTAACTATGGCTACACCTTC. Encoded protein: CASSRDGVNYGYTF.